Listed below are T cell receptor beta chains from one sample, sequenced in a study of glioma-infiltrating T cells. TCRdb used MiXCR to reprocess the multiplex PCR reads, holding one entry per CDR3 protein. The table includes over 650 distinct CDR3 sequences, roughly a sixth detected once. Sequencing input: glioma tissue, nonneoplastic brain tissue, or PBMCs (not recorded which). The receptors were sampled from a human donor with low-grade glioma or glioblastoma, undergoing nonglioma brain surgery, or in good health (not recorded which). The CDR3 runs from the conserved cysteine through the conserved F or W. The D gene is left open where the match is weak. For some rows the clone size is stated as once, few or many, or as a class when expanded; others skip it.

J,size,V,D,CDR3,DNA
TRBJ2-5,medium-sized,TRBV3-1,NA,CASSMARGQETQYF,TGTGCCAGCAGCATGGCGAGGGGGCAAGAGACCCAGTACTTC
TRBJ1-5,medium-sized,TRBV12-3/TRBV12-4,TRBD1,CASSPDRGRQPQHF,TGTGCCAGCAGTCCGGACAGGGGTCGACAGCCCCAGCATTTT
TRBJ2-7,large,TRBV6-6,NA,CASSYGGSGEQYF,TGTGCCAGCAGTTACGGGGGATCTGGAGAGCAGTACTTC
TRBJ2-3,medium-sized,TRBV7-2,NA,CASSLGPNSDTQYF,TGTGCCAGCAGCTTAGGACCGAACTCAGATACGCAGTATTTT
TRBJ2-6,large,TRBV6-1,NA,CASKVVRGSGANVLTF,TGTGCCAGCAAAGTAGTAAGGGGCTCTGGGGCCAACGTCCTGACTTTC
TRBJ1-1,large,TRBV20-1,NA,CSAPFGGTNTEAFF,TGCAGTGCTCCCTTTGGGGGTACGAACACTGAAGCTTTCTTT
TRBJ1-6,medium-sized,TRBV11-2,NA,CASSERQPLGALHF,TGTGCCAGCAGCGAGCGACAGCCTCTGGGAGCCCTCCACTTT
TRBJ2-2,medium-sized,TRBV10-3,TRBD2,CAIRTSGTTGELFF,TGTGCCATCCGGACTAGCGGGACCACCGGGGAGCTGTTTTTT
TRBJ2-5,medium-sized,TRBV20-1,TRBD2,CSAREVGGRETQYF,TGCAGTGCTAGAGAGGTTGGCGGGAGAGAGACCCAGTACTTC
TRBJ2-5,medium-sized,TRBV7-2,TRBD1,CASSPGQGSETQYF,TGTGCCAGCAGCCCCGGACAGGGTTCGGAGACCCAGTACTTC
TRBJ2-7,large,TRBV20-1,TRBD2,CSANPTSGRSYEQYF,TGCAGTGCTAACCCAACTAGCGGGAGGAGCTACGAGCAGTACTTC
TRBJ2-1,NA,TRBV24-1,TRBD2,CATSDFPGGPYNEQFF,TGTGCCACCAGTGATTTCCCGGGAGGTCCCTACAATGAGCAGTTCTTC
TRBJ1-4,medium-sized,TRBV19,TRBD1,CASSNTGANEKLFF,TGTGCCAGTAGTAATACAGGGGCTAATGAAAAACTGTTTTTT
TRBJ1-5,medium-sized,TRBV19,NA,CASARELGNQPQHF,TGTGCCAGTGCTCGTGAATTGGGCAATCAGCCCCAGCATTTT
TRBJ2-1,large,TRBV20-1,TRBD2,CSATRTQREVYNEQFF,TGCAGTGCGACCAGAACCCAGCGGGAGGTATACAATGAGCAGTTCTTC
TRBJ2-3,medium-sized,TRBV20-1,TRBD2,CSVGTSGGTDTQYF,TGCAGTGTCGGGACTAGCGGGGGCACAGATACGCAGTATTTT
TRBJ2-7,NA,TRBV4-1,TRBD2,CASSPHGTSGSSYEQYF,TGCGCCAGCAGCCCCCACGGGACTAGCGGGAGCTCCTACGAGCAGTACTTC
TRBJ1-1,medium-sized,TRBV19,NA,CASSIKSMFTEAFF,TGTGCCAGTAGTATCAAGAGTATGTTCACTGAAGCTTTCTTT
TRBJ1-1,medium-sized,TRBV29-1,NA,CSAINTGMNTEAFF,TGCAGCGCTATTAACACAGGCATGAACACTGAAGCTTTCTTT
TRBJ1-2,large,TRBV28,NA,CASRPDGYGYTF,TGTGCCAGCAGACCGGACGGCTATGGCTACACCTTC
TRBJ2-1,many,TRBV15,TRBD2,CATSTRTSGSNEQFF,TGTGCCACCAGCACTAGGACTAGCGGGAGTAATGAGCAGTTCTTC
TRBJ2-1,many,TRBV3-1,TRBD2,CASSHRTSGRSYNEQFF,TGTGCCAGCAGCCACCGGACTAGCGGGAGATCTTACAATGAGCAGTTCTTC
TRBJ2-7,NA,TRBV15,TRBD2,CATSTRTSANYEQYF,TGTGCCACCAGCACTAGGACTAGCGCCAACTACGAGCAGTACTTC
TRBJ1-2,medium-sized,TRBV11-2,TRBD1,CASSLDRGPGYTF,TGTGCCAGCAGCCTGGACAGGGGCCCTGGCTACACCTTC
TRBJ2-2,many,TRBV14,TRBD1,CASRTTGVHTGELFF,TGTGCCAGCAGAACAACAGGGGTGCACACCGGGGAGCTGTTTTTT
TRBJ2-7,many,TRBV12-3/TRBV12-4,NA,CASSSGGEQYF,TGTGCCAGCAGTTCTGGCGGGGAGCAGTACTTC
TRBJ2-1,large,TRBV20-1,NA,CSARPNVGRFYNEQFF,TGCAGTGCTAGACCGAACGTCGGGAGATTCTACAATGAGCAGTTCTTC
TRBJ2-1,NA,TRBV7-2,TRBD2,CASSNWTSGLSYNEQFF,TGTGCCAGCAGCAATTGGACTAGCGGACTCTCCTACAATGAGCAGTTCTTC
TRBJ2-7,large,TRBV6-1,NA,CASSEYASPYEQYF,TGTGCCAGCAGTGAATACGCCAGTCCCTACGAGCAGTACTTC
TRBJ1-1,medium-sized,TRBV14,NA,CASSLNRETEAFF,TGTGCCAGCAGCCTAAACAGGGAAACTGAAGCTTTCTTT
TRBJ2-5,large,TRBV7-9,NA,CASSLSLGYETQYF,TGTGCCAGCAGCTTAAGTTTGGGTTATGAGACCCAGTACTTC
TRBJ2-5,medium-sized,TRBV19,NA,CASTPNLGVETQYF,TGTGCCAGTACCCCCAACCTGGGCGTGGAGACCCAGTACTTC
TRBJ1-5,large,TRBV27,NA,CASSSTPRGRSQNQPQHF,TGTGCCAGCAGTTCCACCCCCCGGGGGCGTTCGCAAAATCAGCCCCAGCATTTT
TRBJ2-7,large,TRBV20-1,NA,CSASPSPEVYEQYF,TGCAGTGCTAGTCCTTCCCCCGAGGTCTACGAGCAGTACTTC
TRBJ2-1,medium-sized,TRBV7-2,TRBD2,CASSAFLAGWGGREQFF,TGTGCCAGCAGCGCCTTCCTAGCGGGGTGGGGCGGTAGGGAGCAGTTCTTC
TRBJ2-1,medium-sized,TRBV29-1,NA,CSVEDLEQFF,TGCAGCGTTGAAGATCTTGAGCAGTTCTTC
TRBJ2-2,many,TRBV5-5,TRBD2,CASSLARLAAGGTGELFF,TGTGCCAGCAGCTTAGCCCGACTAGCGGCAGGAGGGACCGGGGAGCTGTTTTTT
TRBJ2-1,NA,TRBV4-1,TRBD2,CASSRETPSGSNEQFF,TGCGCCAGCAGCCGCGAGACTCCTAGCGGGAGTAATGAGCAGTTCTTC
TRBJ1-1,medium-sized,TRBV3-1,TRBD1,CASSRLTGGSVNTEAFF,TGTGCCAGCAGCCGTCTTACAGGGGGCTCGGTGAACACTGAAGCTTTCTTT
TRBJ1-5,medium-sized,TRBV9,NA,CASSVGDANQPQHF,TGTGCCAGCAGCGTAGGGGACGCCAATCAGCCCCAGCATTTT
TRBJ2-1,NA,TRBV20-1,TRBD2,CSASTSGTSGSNEQLF,TGCAGTGCCAGCACCAGCGGGACTAGCGGGAGCAATGAGCAGCTCTTC
TRBJ1-1,large,TRBV28,TRBD1,CASRSAGTVNTEAFF,TGTGCCAGCAGGTCCGCCGGGACAGTGAACACTGAAGCTTTCTTT
TRBJ1-5,few,TRBV28,TRBD1,CASTGGQPQHF,TGTGCCAGCACAGGGGGACAGCCCCAGCATTTT
TRBJ2-1,many,TRBV29-1,NA,CRVWSDYNEQFF,TGCAGAGTATGGAGCGACTACAATGAGCAGTTCTTC
TRBJ2-7,NA,TRBV6-2/TRBV6-3,TRBD1,CASSPFSTGADYEQYF,TGTGCCAGCAGTCCCTTCTCGACAGGGGCCGATTACGAGCAGTACTTC
TRBJ2-1,NA,TRBV4-3,TRBD2,CASSPHGTSGSEQFF,TGCGCCAGCAGCCCCCACGGGACTAGCGGGAGTGAGCAGTTCTTC
TRBJ2-1,medium-sized,TRBV7-6,TRBD1,CASSSRTGGYRDNEQFF,TGTGCCAGCAGCTCCCGGACAGGGGGCTATCGGGACAATGAGCAGTTCTTC
TRBJ2-1,medium-sized,TRBV7-9,NA,CASSLVGYNEQFF,TGTGCCAGCAGCTTAGTAGGATACAATGAGCAGTTCTTC
TRBJ2-3,medium-sized,TRBV20-1,TRBD2,CSARSSGRRGSTDTQYF,TGCAGTGCTAGATCCAGCGGGAGGCGGGGGTCCACAGATACGCAGTATTTT
TRBJ2-3,NA,TRBV7-2,NA,CASSSGLKLNTQYF,TGCGCCAGCAGCTCTGGACTAAAGTTAAATACGCAGTATTTT
TRBJ2-1,large,TRBV4-2,NA,CASSQDVTGDEQFF,TGTGCCAGCAGCCAAGATGTGACGGGAGATGAGCAGTTCTTC
TRBJ2-7,NA,TRBV20-1,TRBD2,CSAAGTSGRASNEQYF,TGCAGTGCCGCCGGGACTAGCGGGAGGGCCTCCAACGAGCAGTACTTC
TRBJ1-1,large,TRBV4-2,TRBD1,CASSLNAQGRNTEAFF,TGTGCCAGCAGCCTTAATGCACAGGGGAGGAACACTGAAGCTTTCTTT
TRBJ2-1,many,TRBV4-1,TRBD2,CASSPHGTSGGNGQFF,TGCGCCAGCAGCCCCCACGGGACTAGCGGGGGCAATGGGCAGTTCTTC
TRBJ2-7,medium-sized,TRBV28,NA,CASSQAGTPYEQYF,TGTGCCAGCAGCCAGGCCGGGACTCCCTACGAGCAGTACTTC